This T cell receptor beta chain derives from a study of T cell repertoires in cytomegalovirus infection. Study-wide background: Signatures in public TCR beta sequences pointed to both CMV infection and matching HLA type. Overall study findings and caveats: Summed frequency of public TCR beta families distinguished CMV carriers with the relevant HLA. CMV-specific TCR beta clonotypes restricted by HLA-C were the ones dominating the ex vivo response.

The CDR3 spans 17 residues. V was shortened by 1 base and J by 5 bases, with 17 bases between the two germline ends. Germline V lookup: CDR1 KGHSH, CDR2 LQKENI. Using its own MiXCR run on the reads, TCRdb lists one record per CDR3 protein. Among 700,000 to 900,000 distinct CDR3 sequences listed, roughly 29% were seen once. Regarding this clonotype: Its specificity is unknown.

The clonotype comes from a human donor in good health (CMV status not recorded). Some clones in this sample may be carry-over from other donors' samples. The J gene is TRBJ2-2, the V gene TRBV18, with a weak D call TRBD2 (7 bases). The sample consisted of cultured CD8+ T cells from PBMCs, taken from culture after CMV antigen stimulation. As DNA, the CDR3 is TGTGCCAGCTCACCACACTCTGGCGGGGGCAGGACCGGGGAGCTGTTTTTT. Amino acid sequence: CASSPHSGGGRTGELFF.